The 22 T cell receptor beta chains below come from one sample, sequenced in a study of blood T cells in healthy people across ages. A second PCR, run for roughly 7 to 11 cycles, used a sample-barcoded 5' primer plus a J-beta primer mix. TCRdb reprocessed the 5' RACE reads via MiXCR and lists one record per CDR3 protein. Among some 1,800,000 distinct CDR3 sequences listed, 30% to 40% were seen once. Sequencing was performed on blood. Every receptor here comes from a human donor in good health.

This clonotype appeared a few times. The CDR3 nucleotides read TGCAGTGCTAGAGATGGCGGCAGAATTATCTCCTATAATTCACCCCTCCACTTT. Its translation is CSARDGGRIISYNSPLHF. The rearrangement links TRBV20-1 to TRBJ1-6; D is undetermined. The CDR3 is 18 amino acids. V gave up 0 bases and J gave up 0 bases, with 15 bases separating them. CDR1 DFQATT and CDR2 SNEGSKA come from the germline V gene (reference sequence).

The V gene is TRBV4-3, the J gene TRBJ2-1, with TRBD2 as a possible D gene (6 bases). CDR3 length: 14 residues. Germline-derived CDR1 and CDR2 are LGHNA and YSLEER. Trimming removed 0 bases from V and 6 bases from J, with 9 bases in between. CDR3 in amino acids: CASSQDKGLNEQFF. The CDR3 coding sequence is TGCGCCAGCAGCCAAGATAAGGGACTCAATGAGCAGTTCTTC.

This clonotype has only a few counts. The V gene is TRBV7-2, the J gene TRBJ2-3; 11 bases line up with TRBD2. This CDR3 comprises 16 residues. CDR1 and CDR2 from the germline V gene are SGHTA and FQGNSA. Trimming removed 1 base from V and 5 bases from J; junction bases left unmatched: 5. CDR3 bases: TGTGCCAGCAGCTTAGGTAGCGGGGGGGTTTTAGATACGCAGTATTTT. Amino acid sequence: CASSLGSGGVLDTQYF.

In its sample, this clonotype was seen a few times. This chain links TRBV10-3 with TRBJ2-1; D ambiguous. The CDR3 contains 13 residues. The V and J ends lost 4 bases and 7 bases respectively, with 11 bases between them. Germline assignment: CDR1 ENHRY and CDR2 SYGVKD. The CDR3 nucleotides are TGTGCCATCAGTGGCCGTGAGTGGAATGAGCAGTTCTTC. It translates to CAISGREWNEQFF.

V is TRBV12-3 or TRBV12-4 and J is TRBJ2-5, with 7 nucleotides matching TRBD2. V lost 5 bases to trimming and J lost 11 bases; unmatched junction nucleotides: 17. This CDR3 comprises 15 residues. DNA for the CDR3: TGTGCCAGCAGTCCCGCAGGGTGGGGCGGGGGTGAGCAGTACTTC. It translates to CASSPAGWGGGEQYF.

V is TRBV5-1 and J is TRBJ2-7, with D unresolved. Trimming took 3 bases from V and 4 from J, leaving 8 bases between them. The CDR3 has 12 residues. The germline V gene has CDR1 SGHRS and CDR2 YFSETQ. In DNA form, the CDR3 reads TGCGCCAGCAGCTCCAAAAAATACGAGCAGTACTTC. The encoded protein is CASSSKKYEQYF.

V and J are TRBV6-6 and TRBJ1-2; 9 positions match TRBD1. The CDR3 runs to 15 residues. Germline V lookup: CDR1 MNHNY, CDR2 SVGAGI (reference sequence). V was pared by 5 bases and J by 4 bases, with 8 bases of the junction left unmatched. The CDR3: CASSLQGDRAYGYTF. In DNA, the CDR3 is TGTGCCAGCAGTCTTCAAGGGGACAGGGCCTATGGCTACACCTTC.

V usage is TRBV10-3 and J usage is TRBJ1-2; no definite D call. Trimming pared 5 bases from V and 4 bases from J, leaving 17 bases between. Looked up from germline, CDR1 is ENHRY and CDR2 is SYGVKD. The CDR3 has 15 amino acids. The CDR3 DNA sequence: TGTGCCATCAGTACCCCGGAGGAGGTTTTCTATGGCTACACCTTC. This gives the protein CAISTPEEVFYGYTF.

About this clonotype: The junction differs from germline at one of its ends, possibly a read error. The chain couples TRBV4-1 to TRBJ2-5, with 10 nucleotides matching TRBD2. This CDR3 contains 17 residues. CDR1 and CDR2 from the germline V gene are MGHRA and YSYEKL. The CDR3 reads CASSQTVSGGIREIQYF. The CDR3 nucleotides read TGCGCCAGCAGCCAGACGGTTAGCGGGGGGATTAGAGAGATCCAGTACTTC.

This chain joins TRBV9 and TRBJ2-1; D gene ambiguous. The V and J ends lost 0 bases and 5 bases respectively, with 3 bases between them. The germline gives CDR1 SGDLS, CDR2 YYNGEE. This CDR3 region has 12 residues. The CDR3 region has the DNA TGTGCCAGCAGCGTAGGTGACAATGAGCAGTTCTTC. Its translation: CASSVGDNEQFF. Together with reference TRBV9 and TRBJ2-1, the CDR3 gives the full variable domain: DSGVTQTPKHLITATGQRVTLRCSPRSGDLSVYWYQQSLDQGLQFLIQYYNGEERAKGNILERFSAQQFPDLHSELNLSSLELGDSALYFCASSVGDNEQFFGPGTRLTVL.

The CDR3 bases are TGCGCCAGCAGCTTCGGCTTAAAGCGGGGTAATGAAAAACTGTTTTTT. This gives the protein CASSFGLKRGNEKLFF. This chain links TRBV4-1 with TRBJ1-4, with D uncertain. Trimming removed 5 bases from V and 4 bases from J, with 17 bases in between. This CDR3 comprises 16 residues. Germline loops: CDR1 MGHRA, CDR2 YSYEKL.

This rearrangement joins TRBV24-1 to TRBJ2-3; no firm D call. The germline gives CDR1 KGHDR, CDR2 SFDVKD. V lost 6 bases and J lost 0, with 12 bases in between. The CDR3 contains 15 residues. For the CDR3, the DNA is TGTGCCACCAGTTCATCAGGCCGCAGCACAGATACGCAGTATTTT. This sequence encodes CATSSSGRSTDTQYF.

The chain combines TRBV3-1 with TRBJ2-7; unclear D gene. This CDR3 contains 14 residues. V gave up 2 bases and J gave up 1 base, with 9 bases separating them. Germline-derived CDR1 and CDR2 are LGHDT and YNNKEL (reference sequence). The CDR3 here is CASSQTSWSYEQYF. The CDR3 nucleotides read TGTGCCAGCAGCCAAACAAGCTGGTCCTACGAGCAGTACTTC.

This chain links TRBV2 with TRBJ2-4; D ambiguous. The CDR3 runs to 12 residues. V gave up 1 base and J gave up 11 bases, with 9 bases separating them. The V gene's germline CDR1 is SNHLY and CDR2 FYNNEI. CDR3 protein: CASSEVVSLQYF. The CDR3 DNA follows: TGTGCCAGCAGTGAAGTAGTAAGTCTTCAGTACTTC.

The gene calls are TRBV12-3 or TRBV12-4 and TRBJ2-1, with TRBD2 as a possible D gene (5 bases). There are 12 residues in the CDR3. V lost 10 bases, J lost 9 bases, and 16 bases lay in between. In nucleotides, the CDR3 is TGTGCCAATCAAAGAAGTGGAGGTGAGCAGTTCTTC. Translated, it gives CANQRSGGEQFF.

The V and J genes are TRBV4-1 and TRBJ1-2; no clear D. Trimming left V 1 base short and J 10 bases short, with 10 bases between. The germline gives CDR1 MGHRA, CDR2 YSYEKL. The CDR3 runs 12 residues. The CDR3 loop is CASSQGNPFYTF. The CDR3 region has the DNA TGCGCCAGCAGCCAAGGCAACCCTTTCTACACCTTC.

There are a few counts of this clonotype. This chain links TRBV7-2 with TRBJ2-1; 8 bases are a match to TRBD2. The CDR3 runs to 13 residues. Germline V gives CDR1 SGHTA, CDR2 FQGNSA. The trim removed 3 bases at V and 9 bases at J, leaving 4 bases unmatched. The CDR3 DNA reads TGTGCCAGCAGCTTTTTCACTAGCGGTGAGCAGTTCTTC. Its translation: CASSFFTSGEQFF.

V and J are TRBV29-1 and TRBJ1-1, with D perhaps matching TRBD1 (5 bases). V was clipped by 6 bases and J by 8 bases, with 22 bases between them. Per the germline V gene, CDR1 is SQVTM and CDR2 is ANQGSEA. The CDR3 contains 14 residues. Here the CDR3 DNA reads TGCAGCGTGGAGAGACAGACCCCCGGGGTAGAAGCTTTCTTT. This gives the protein CSVERQTPGVEAFF.

This sequence joins TRBV12-3 or TRBV12-4 and TRBJ1-1; D is perhaps TRBD1 (5 bases). CDR3 length: 13 residues. V was clipped by 5 bases and J by 8 bases, with 15 bases between them. The CDR3 protein is CASSRQRSREAFF. CDR3 bases: TGTGCCAGCAGTAGACAGCGGTCCAGAGAAGCTTTCTTT.

V is TRBV7-2 and J is TRBJ1-1, with 7 positions matching TRBD1. The CDR3 has 16 amino acids. Germline values: CDR1 SGHTA, CDR2 FQGNSA. The V gene end was trimmed by 1 base and the J gene end by 4 bases; junction bases not matched to a gene: 9. In DNA, the CDR3 is TGTGCCAGCAGCTTAGTTCCCCGACAGGGCCTCACTGAAGCTTTCTTT. The encoded protein is CASSLVPRQGLTEAFF.

This clonotype was picked up a small number of times. The V gene is TRBV12-3 or TRBV12-4, the J gene TRBJ1-1; 8 nucleotides match TRBD1. This CDR3 contains 13 residues. The V gene end was trimmed by 4 bases and the J gene end by 12 bases; junction bases not matched to a gene: 10. The chain's CDR3 is CASSSGQGALPFF. The CDR3 DNA reads TGTGCCAGCAGTTCCGGACAGGGCGCTTTACCTTTCTTT.

The sample holds a few counts of this clonotype. The rearrangement links TRBV20-1 to TRBJ1-4; D perhaps matches TRBD1 (6 bases). The germline V gene encodes CDR1 DFQATT and CDR2 SNEGSKA (reference sequence). The length of the CDR3 is 14 residues. Trimming shortened V by 1 base and J by 6 bases, and 12 bases separated the two germline ends. The CDR3 nucleotides are TGCAGTGCTAGAGGGGGGACATCCTATGAAAAACTGTTTTTT. Encoded protein: CSARGGTSYEKLFF.